This passage covers 14 T cell receptor beta chains from one sample sequenced in a study of T cells after yellow fever vaccination. MiXCR was run by TCRdb on the 5' RACE reads, yielding one entry per CDR3 protein. Seen here are 250,000 or so distinct CDR3 sequences, 3.6% observed once, and the top ten hold about a fifth. The material sequenced was PBMCs, taken 15 days after the yellow fever booster vaccination. The receptors were gathered from a man between 18 and 35 years old who received the YFV17D yellow fever vaccine.

The genes are TRBV19 and TRBJ1-6; maybe TRBD1 (5 bases). CDR1 and CDR2 (germline): LNHDA, SQIVND (reference sequence). The CDR3 is 15 amino acids. Between the trimmed V and J ends, which lost 6 bases and 10 bases, there was a span of 19 bases. CDR3 region: CASSPGRLAGSPLHF. CDR3 DNA sequence: TGTGCCAGTAGCCCGGGGCGTCTAGCGGGGTCACCCCTCCACTTT.

The sample holds many counts of this clonotype. This rearrangement joins TRBV12-5 to TRBJ2-2; no clear D. The CDR3 has 16 residues. Germline V gene lookup returns CDR1 LGHNT and CDR2 FRNRAP. With 0 bases removed from V and 2 bases from J, the gap between germline ends came to 10 bases. The CDR3 coding sequence is TGTGCTAGTGGTTTGGTACTCTGGGCTAACACCGGGGAGCTGTTTTTT. It specifies CASGLVLWANTGELFF.

This clonotype was picked up many times. This chain links TRBV6-1 with TRBJ2-7; 9 bases align to TRBD1. After removal of 6 bases from V and 6 bases from J, the junction contained 12 bases not matched to a gene. The V gene's germline CDR1 is MNHNS and CDR2 SASEGT. The CDR3 has 15 amino acids. Written as DNA, the CDR3 is TGTGCCAGCAGCGAAACCGGGACAGGGAATGTCGAGCAGTACGTC. It encodes CASSETGTGNVEQYV.

This clonotype showed up just a few times. This chain uses TRBV7-2 with TRBJ2-2; the match to TRBD1 covers 7 bases. The CDR3 consists of 17 residues. Germline CDR1 is SGHTA and CDR2 is FQGNSA. After removal of 5 bases from V and 4 bases from J, the junction contained 13 bases not matched to a gene. The CDR3 DNA reads as TGTGCCAGCAGCGACGACAGGGAAGGGTCTCTCACCGGGGAGCTGTTTTTT. This gives the protein CASSDDREGSLTGELFF.

Ten or more counts support this clonotype. The chain has TRBV14 and TRBJ1-3; perhaps TRBD1 as D (5 bases). This CDR3 is 16 amino acids long. Germline CDR1 SGHDN, CDR2 FVKESK. The V and J ends lost 0 bases and 0 bases respectively, with 9 bases between them. CDR3 DNA sequence: TGTGCCAGCAGCCAAGATACAGGCTACTCTGGAAACACCATATATTTT. Residues: CASSQDTGYSGNTIYF.

Many counts were recorded for this clonotype. This chain uses TRBV7-6 with TRBJ2-3; TRBD2 agrees at 9 bases. The J segment lost 4 bases and the V segment lost 1 base, leaving 3 bases of the junction unmatched. Germline loops: CDR1 SGHVS, CDR2 FNYEAQ. This CDR3 is built from 15 residues. The CDR3 coding sequence is TGTGCCAGCAGCTTAGGAGCGGGGGGTTCAGATACGCAGTATTTT. Amino acids: CASSLGAGGSDTQYF. Drawing the rest from reference TRBV7-6 and TRBJ2-3, the complete variable domain is GAGVSQSPRYKVTKRGQDVALRCDPISGHVSLYWYRQALGQGPEFLTYFNYEAQQDKSGLPNDRFSAERPEGSISTLTIQRTEQRDSAMYRCASSLGAGGSDTQYFGPGTRLTVL.

This clonotype turned up a few times. This sequence joins TRBV7-2 and TRBJ2-3, with no clear D. Germline CDR1 reads SGHTA; CDR2 reads FQGNSA. V lost 3 bases and J lost 3, with 10 bases in between. The CDR3 is 14 residues long. The CDR3 spells CASSLSRWTDTQYF. CDR3 coding DNA: TGTGCCAGCAGCTTGTCACGTTGGACAGATACGCAGTATTTT.

The CDR3 DNA follows: TGTGCCAGCAGTTTATGGACAAGGACACTGAACTATGGCTACACCTTC. It encodes CASSLWTRTLNYGYTF. The chain has TRBV28 and TRBJ1-2, with D perhaps TRBD1 (5 bases). This CDR3 comprises 16 residues. Trimming took 0 bases from V and 2 from J, leaving 13 bases between them. The germline CDR1 and CDR2 sequences are MDHEN and SYDVKM.

This clonotype was observed many times. V and J are TRBV5-6 and TRBJ2-3, with 7 bases aligning to TRBD2. Germline V gene sequence: CDR1 SGHDT, CDR2 YYEEEE. The V segment lost 4 bases and the J segment 2 bases; nucleotides outside the gene matches: 7. The CDR3 contains 15 residues. The CDR3: CASSHGSGDTDTQYF. The CDR3 DNA sequence: TGTGCCAGCAGCCACGGGAGCGGGGACACAGATACGCAGTATTTT.

This clonotype was picked up many times. The chain joins TRBV29-1 to TRBJ1-3; no clear D. This CDR3 is built from 14 residues. Trimming removed 5 bases at V and 5 bases at J, with 16 bases between. Germline V gene sequence: CDR1 SQVTM, CDR2 ANQGSEA. The CDR3 DNA reads TGCAGCGTTCTTCCGACGGGATCTAGAAACACCATATATTTT. Translating it yields CSVLPTGSRNTIYF.

In its sample, this clonotype was seen many times. The chain combines TRBV4-1 with TRBJ1-5; 10 bases fit TRBD1. CDR1 MGHRA and CDR2 YSYEKL come from the germline V gene. This CDR3 has 15 residues. With 4 bases clipped from V and 6 bases from J, the junction kept 6 bases outside the gene matches. CDR3 nucleotides: TGCGCCAGCAGCCCGACCGGGACAGGGGTTCAGCCCCAGCATTTT. Protein product: CASSPTGTGVQPQHF.

This clonotype was counted between two and nine times. The CDR3 DNA reads TGTGCCAGCAGCTATAAGGGACAGGGCTTCGGGGATGAGCAGTTCTTC. It specifies CASSYKGQGFGDEQFF. The rearrangement uses TRBV7-9 and TRBJ2-1, with 9 bases matching TRBD1. V shed 4 bases, J shed 8 bases, and the junction held 12 bases outside the gene matches. The CDR3 spans 16 residues. Germline CDR1 is SEHNR and CDR2 is FQNEAQ (reference sequence).

The chain recombines TRBV7-8 with TRBJ2-5; no reliable D call. This CDR3 is 14 amino acids long. Germline CDR1 SGHVS, CDR2 FQNEAQ. The V end was cut by 5 bases, the J end by 6 bases, with 16 bases between. For the CDR3, the DNA is TGTGCCAGCAGCCCGGAGAGGCTGGTAAAGACCCAGTACTTC. Translation gives CASSPERLVKTQYF.

The V and J genes are TRBV4-2 and TRBJ2-5; tentative D call: TRBD2 (5 bases). CDR1 and CDR2 from the germline V gene are LGHNA and YNFKEQ. The CDR3 runs to 16 residues. V was pared by 0 bases and J by 5 bases, with 16 bases between. This chain's CDR3 is CASSQDRGSLGETQYF. The CDR3 bases are TGTGCCAGCAGCCAAGATCGGGGTTCGTTGGGGGAGACCCAGTACTTC.